This entry concerns a single TCR beta chain. Its antigen remains unknown. This sample was included in a study of cytomegalovirus exposure and HLA in healthy donors. With 60 Vbeta and 13 Jbeta primers, the PCR was carried out. Here immunoSEQ multiplex PCR was the method, and the copy in TCRdb shows in-frame clones only, minus some. In the table there are 200,000 to 300,000 clones, roughly 84% of which are singletons. CDR1 and CDR2 from the germline V gene are SGHDT and YYEEEE. This CDR3 has 12 amino acids. Study-wide results and limits: Earlier analysis yielded a pattern in which most TCR beta V segments were productive about 90% or about 30% of the time.

V gene TRBV5-6 combines with J gene TRBJ2-5, with D possibly being TRBD1 (6 bases). The J call is doubtful: the DNA matches TRBJ2-7 better. Sequenced input: PBMCs. The sequence was obtained from a girl aged 2 to 9 in good health and CMV-seronegative. CDR3 sequence (DNA): TGTGCCAGCAGCCGAAGGGGGTACGAGCAGTACTTC. Amino acids: CASSRRGYEQYF.